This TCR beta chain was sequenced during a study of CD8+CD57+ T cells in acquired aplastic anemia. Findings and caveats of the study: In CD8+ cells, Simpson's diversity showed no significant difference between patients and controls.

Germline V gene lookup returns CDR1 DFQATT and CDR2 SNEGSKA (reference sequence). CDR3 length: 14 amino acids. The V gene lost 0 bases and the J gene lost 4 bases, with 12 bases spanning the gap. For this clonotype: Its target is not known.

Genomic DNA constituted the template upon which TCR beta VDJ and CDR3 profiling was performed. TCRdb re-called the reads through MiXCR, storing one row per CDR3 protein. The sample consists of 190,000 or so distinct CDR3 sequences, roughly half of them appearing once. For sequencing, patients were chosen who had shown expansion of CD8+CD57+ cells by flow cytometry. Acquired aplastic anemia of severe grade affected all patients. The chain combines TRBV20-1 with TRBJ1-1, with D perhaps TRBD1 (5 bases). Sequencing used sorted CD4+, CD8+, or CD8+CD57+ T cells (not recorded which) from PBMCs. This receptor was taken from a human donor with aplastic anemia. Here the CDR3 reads CSARDNSGTTEAFF. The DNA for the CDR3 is TGCAGTGCTAGAGATAACTCAGGGACCACTGAAGCTTTCTTT.